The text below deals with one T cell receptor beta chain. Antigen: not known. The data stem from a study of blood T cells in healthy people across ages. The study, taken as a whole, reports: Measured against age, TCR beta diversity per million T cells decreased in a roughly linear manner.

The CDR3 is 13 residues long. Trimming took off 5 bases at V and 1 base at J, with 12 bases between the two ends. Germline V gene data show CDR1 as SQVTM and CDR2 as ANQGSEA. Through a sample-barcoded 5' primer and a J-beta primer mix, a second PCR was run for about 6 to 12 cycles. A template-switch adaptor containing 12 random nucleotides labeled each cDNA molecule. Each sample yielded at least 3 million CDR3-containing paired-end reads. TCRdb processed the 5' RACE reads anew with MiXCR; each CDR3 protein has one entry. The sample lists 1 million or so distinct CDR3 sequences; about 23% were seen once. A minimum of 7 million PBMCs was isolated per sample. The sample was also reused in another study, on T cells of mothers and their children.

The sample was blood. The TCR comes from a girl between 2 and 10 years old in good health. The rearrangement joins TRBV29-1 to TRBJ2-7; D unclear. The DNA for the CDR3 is TGCAGCGTTAACTGGGTGGGGTCCTACGAGCAGTACTTC. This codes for CSVNWVGSYEQYF.